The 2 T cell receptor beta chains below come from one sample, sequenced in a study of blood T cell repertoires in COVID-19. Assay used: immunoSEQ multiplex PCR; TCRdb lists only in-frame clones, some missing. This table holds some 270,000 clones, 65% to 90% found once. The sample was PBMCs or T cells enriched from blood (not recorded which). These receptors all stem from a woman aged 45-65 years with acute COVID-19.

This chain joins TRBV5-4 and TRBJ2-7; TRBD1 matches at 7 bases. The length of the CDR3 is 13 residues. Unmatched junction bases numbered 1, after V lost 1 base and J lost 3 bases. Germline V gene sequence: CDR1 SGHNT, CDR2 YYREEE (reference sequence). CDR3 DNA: TGTGCCAGCAGCTTGAACAGGGGCTACGAGCAGTACTTC. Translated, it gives CASSLNRGYEQYF.

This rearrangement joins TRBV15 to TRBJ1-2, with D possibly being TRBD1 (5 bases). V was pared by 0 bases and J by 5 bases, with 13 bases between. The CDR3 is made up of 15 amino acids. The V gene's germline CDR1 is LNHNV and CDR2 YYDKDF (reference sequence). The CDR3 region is CATSRDRDFFYGYTF. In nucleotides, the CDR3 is TGTGCCACCAGCAGAGATCGGGACTTTTTTTATGGCTACACCTTC.